This TCR beta chain emerged from a study of cytomegalovirus exposure and HLA in healthy donors. There are 14 residues in the CDR3. CDR1 GTSNPN and CDR2 SVGIG come from the germline V gene (reference sequence). The V segment lost 0 bases and the J segment 11 bases; nucleotides outside the gene matches: 9. PCR used 60 Vbeta primers and 13 Jbeta primers. Using immunoSEQ multiplex PCR, the repertoire was profiled, and TCRdb retains in-frame clones only, with some absent. The sample lists hundreds of thousands of clones; less than 85% were seen once. The chain is built from TRBV30 and TRBJ2-2, with 7 positions matching TRBD1. The sample taken for sequencing was PBMCs. This sequence was found in a man younger than 35 in good health and CMV-seronegative. The chain's CDR3 is CAWSVTGAGSELFF. The CDR3 DNA reads as TGTGCCTGGAGTGTAACAGGGGCCGGCAGTGAGCTGTTTTTT. The complete variable domain, with remaining parts taken from reference TRBV30 and TRBJ2-2, reads SQTIHQWPATLVQPVGSPLSLECTVEGTSNPNLYWYRQAAGRGLQLLFYSVGIGQISSEVPQNLSASRPQDRQFILSSKKLLLSDSGFYLCAWSVTGAGSELFFGEGSRLTVL.